The entry below gives a single TCR beta chain sequence along with its context. What it binds is unknown. This sample stems from a study of OX40 agonist ivuxolimab in advanced cancers. Looking at the study overall: Patients were treated with intravenous ivuxolimab, dosed at 0.01 to 10 mg/kg and infused every 2 weeks. General study points: Averaging showed that CD8+ T cells had more expanded clones than CD4+ did.

Here immunoSEQ multiplex PCR was the method, and the copy in TCRdb shows in-frame clones only, minus some. The data contain fewer than 20,000 clones, around 82% of them seen just once; the ten biggest clones take up roughly 44%. The germline gives CDR1 MGHRA, CDR2 YSYEKL. The trim removed 0 bases at V and 5 bases at J, leaving 8 bases unmatched. This CDR3 has 16 amino acids. The chain links TRBV4-1 to TRBJ2-5, with 8 positions matching TRBD2. The origin of this receptor is an adult with an advanced solid tumor such as melanoma, head and neck, liver or kidney cancer. Sequenced here: CD4+ or CD8+ T cells sorted from blood, sampled in a trial of the OX40 agonist ivuxolimab. In nucleotides, the CDR3 is TGCGCCAGCAGCCAAGAAATTCGGGGGGGCGGGGAGACCCAGTACTTC. Translation: CASSQEIRGGGETQYF.